The 27 T cell receptor beta chains in this list originate from one sample, sequenced in a study of blood T cell repertoires in COVID-19. TCRdb's table, derived via immunoSEQ multiplex PCR, lists solely in-frame clones and lacks some. The data hold some 250,000 clones, with 65% to 85% observed a single time. The material sequenced was peripheral blood. These TCRs come from a man older than 75 with acute or convalescent COVID-19.

This chain joins TRBV5-4 and TRBJ2-1; 10 nucleotides agree with TRBD1. Trimming cost V 4 bases and J 6 bases; bases outside gene matches: 10. This CDR3 is 16 amino acids long. Germline-derived CDR1 and CDR2 are SGHNT and YYREEE (reference sequence). The CDR3 nucleotides are TGTGCCAGCAGCCCTGGAGGAGGACAGGGGGTCAATGAGCAGTTCTTC. The encoded protein is CASSPGGGQGVNEQFF.

The V and J genes are TRBV19 and TRBJ2-3; maybe TRBD1 (6 bases). V was pared by 10 bases and J by 2 bases, with 10 bases between. This CDR3 comprises 12 residues. Germline-derived CDR1 and CDR2 are LNHDA and SQIVND (reference sequence). Written as DNA, the CDR3 is TGTGCCACTACAGGGTCCACAGATACGCAGTATTTT. Translation: CATTGSTDTQYF.

The chain is built from TRBV5-1 and TRBJ1-2; 7 bases are a match to TRBD1. The CDR3 sequence is 14 residues long. CDR1 and CDR2 (germline): SGHRS, YFSETQ. V gave up 0 bases and J gave up 6 bases; unmatched junction bases: 5. The CDR3, as DNA: TGCGCCAGCAGCTTGGTGACCGGGACAGATGGCTACACCTTC. Translating gives CASSLVTGTDGYTF.

The V gene is TRBV6-5, the J gene TRBJ1-2, with 10 bases that match TRBD1. V gave up 6 bases and J gave up 8 bases; unmatched junction bases: 9. In germline, CDR1 is MNHEY, CDR2 SVGAGI. The CDR3 contains 14 residues. CDR3 in amino acids: CASSQVGTGDGYTF. CDR3 bases: TGTGCCAGCAGCCAGGTCGGGACAGGGGACGGCTACACCTTC.

This clone was seen only once. The chain carries TRBV5-5 and TRBJ2-5; D gene uncertain. Germline lookup yields CDR1 SGHKS and CDR2 YYEKEE (reference sequence). This CDR3 spans 13 amino acids. Trimming removed 1 base from V and 2 bases from J, with 6 bases in between. CDR3 coding DNA: TGTGCCAGCAGCTTGAGTCAGCAAGAGACCCAGTACTTC. It encodes CASSLSQQETQYF.

The chain employs TRBV5-1 and TRBJ2-2, with TRBD1 as a possible D gene (5 bases). V lost 4 bases to trimming and J lost 0 bases, with 10 bases between them. Germline V gives CDR1 SGHRS, CDR2 YFSETQ. The CDR3 contains 15 residues. CDR3 loop: CASSEMTANTGELFF. The CDR3 nucleotides are TGCGCCAGCAGCGAAATGACAGCGAACACCGGGGAGCTGTTTTTT.

The chain recombines TRBV7-2 with TRBJ2-7; 8 bases are shared with TRBD2. J was trimmed by 4 bases and V by 4 bases; bases with no gene match: 12. Germline assignment: CDR1 SGHTA and CDR2 FQGNSA. This CDR3 region has 16 residues. The CDR3 nucleotides are TGTGCCAGCAGCTGGGGGAGTGGGACTAGTTCATACGAGCAGTACTTC. Amino acid sequence: CASSWGSGTSSYEQYF.

V and J are TRBV4-2 and TRBJ1-2; no reliable D call. Germline V gene sequence: CDR1 LGHNA, CDR2 YNFKEQ. V lost 0 bases and J 5 bases, leaving 7 bases between the germline ends. The CDR3 consists of 13 residues. CDR3 DNA: TGTGCCAGCAGCCAAGAGTCCCTTTATGGCTACACCTTC. Amino acid sequence: CASSQESLYGYTF.

V and J are TRBV6-5 and TRBJ1-1; D is uncertain. The germline CDR1 and CDR2 sequences are MNHEY and SVGAGI. This CDR3 contains 15 residues. V gave up 7 bases and J gave up 4 bases, with 19 bases separating them. In DNA form, the CDR3 reads TGTGCCAGCATCCTAGACGGAGCAATTTCCACTGAAGCTTTCTTT. Its translation is CASILDGAISTEAFF.

V and J are TRBV24-1 and TRBJ2-2; weak D call: TRBD1 (6 bases). CDR1 KGHDR and CDR2 SFDVKD come from the germline V gene. The CDR3 consists of 16 residues. V gave up 3 bases and J gave up 1 base, with 11 bases separating them. CDR3 sequence reads: CATSDKSTGNTGELFF. In nucleotides, the CDR3 is TGTGCCACCAGTGATAAATCGACAGGGAACACCGGGGAGCTGTTTTTT.

This clone has a single count. This sequence joins TRBV25-1 and TRBJ2-5; D gene unclear. Between the trimmed V and J ends, which lost 1 base and 5 bases, there was a span of 11 bases. The CDR3 sequence is 14 residues long. Germline loops: CDR1 MGHDK, CDR2 SYGVNS. The CDR3 sequence: CASSELRGVETQYF. In DNA, the CDR3 is TGTGCCAGCAGTGAATTAAGAGGAGTGGAGACCCAGTACTTC. Combining the CDR3 with reference TRBV25-1 and TRBJ2-5 gives the whole variable domain EADIYQTPRYLVIGTGKKITLECSQTMGHDKMYWYQQDPGMELHLIHYSYGVNSTEKGDLSSESTVSRIRTEHFPLTLESARPSHTSQYLCASSELRGVETQYFGPGTRLLVL.

This clone was counted a few times. The rearrangement joins TRBV7-3 to TRBJ1-6; 9 bases agree with TRBD1. V lost 4 bases to trimming and J lost 6 bases; unmatched junction nucleotides: 4. This CDR3 comprises 15 residues. The germline V gene has CDR1 SGHTA and CDR2 FQGTGA. This chain's CDR3 is CASSSTGGRNSPLHF. The CDR3 nucleotides read TGTGCCAGCAGCTCCACAGGGGGCCGTAATTCACCCCTCCACTTT.

For the CDR3, the DNA is TGTGCCAGCAGCCAGGACAGTCTGTTCAATGAGCAGTTCTTC. Its protein product is CASSQDSLFNEQFF. The rearrangement joins TRBV6-5 to TRBJ2-1, with D perhaps matching TRBD1 (6 bases). This CDR3 region has 14 residues. V lost 6 bases to trimming and J lost 6 bases, with 15 bases between them. CDR1 MNHEY and CDR2 SVGAGI come from the germline V gene.

The chain has TRBV6-5 and TRBJ1-1; D might be TRBD1 (5 bases). CDR1 MNHEY and CDR2 SVGAGI come from the germline V gene. The germline V and J ends were trimmed by 6 bases and 4 bases, with 12 bases remaining between them. The CDR3 consists of 13 residues. As DNA, the CDR3 is TGTGCCAGCAGGGAGGGGATAGGCACTGAAGCTTTCTTT. This gives the protein CASREGIGTEAFF.

V gene TRBV2 combines with J gene TRBJ2-3, with TRBD1 identical over 8 bases. CDR3 length: 14 residues. Germline lookup yields CDR1 SNHLY and CDR2 FYNNEI. The ends lost 6 bases at V and 3 bases at J; junction bases unmatched: 5. CDR3: CASRRDRSTDTQYF. CDR3 nucleotides: TGTGCCAGCAGACGGGACAGGTCAACAGATACGCAGTATTTT.

CDR3 sequence reads: CASEGFRGQVSYEQYF. Written as DNA, the CDR3 is TGTGCCAGCGAAGGTTTCCGGGGACAGGTCTCCTACGAGCAGTACTTC. The chain combines TRBV2 with TRBJ2-7; 8 positions match TRBD1. Trimming removed 8 bases from V and 0 bases from J; junction bases left unmatched: 12. Germline CDR1 SNHLY, CDR2 FYNNEI. This CDR3 is built from 16 residues.

This sequence joins TRBV11-2 and TRBJ2-5; D perhaps matches TRBD2 (6 bases). Trimming cost V 5 bases and J 1 base, with 8 bases left between them. This CDR3 has 13 residues. The germline CDR1 and CDR2 sequences are SGHAT and FQNNGV. In DNA, the CDR3 is TGTGCCAGCAGCACGACTAGCCAAGAGACCCAGTACTTC. This codes for CASSTTSQETQYF.

This clone was counted only a few times. The rearrangement uses TRBV29-1 and TRBJ2-1, with TRBD2 matching 8 bases. There are 14 residues in the CDR3. The V gene's germline CDR1 is SQVTM and CDR2 ANQGSEA. The V and J ends lost 5 bases and 8 bases, in that order; junction bases with no gene match: 11. This CDR3 is CSVWGAGVGDEQFF. As DNA, the CDR3 is TGCAGCGTTTGGGGAGCGGGAGTTGGGGATGAGCAGTTCTTC.

The chain joins TRBV6-5 to TRBJ1-1, with D perhaps TRBD1 (5 bases). V dropped 4 bases and J dropped 1 base, with 10 bases sitting between them. The CDR3 is made up of 14 amino acids. Germline loops: CDR1 MNHEY, CDR2 SVGAGI. In DNA, the CDR3 is TGTGCCAGCAGTTGGGGCAGGCCGAACACTGAAGCTTTCTTT. This codes for CASSWGRPNTEAFF.

CDR3 residues: CASSALAGSYNEQFF. Here the CDR3 DNA reads TGTGCCAGCAGTGCACTAGCGGGATCCTACAATGAGCAGTTCTTC. The J gene is TRBJ2-1, the V gene TRBV27, with 10 bases matching TRBD2. The CDR3 runs to 15 residues. Per germline, CDR1 MNHEY and CDR2 SMNVEV (reference sequence). The junction had 2 bases not matched to a gene; V was cut back by 5 bases and J by 1 base.

The rearrangement links TRBV29-1 to TRBJ2-7; TRBD1 matches 7 bases. The germline V gene encodes CDR1 SQVTM and CDR2 ANQGSEA. The CDR3 has 14 amino acids. Trimming at V came to 4 bases and at J to 5 bases, leaving 11 bases not matched to a gene. The CDR3 nucleotides read TGCAGCGTTGTAGTAGGGGGCGGAAAGAACGAGCAGTACTTC. Its protein product is CSVVVGGGKNEQYF.

J is TRBJ1-3 and V is TRBV3-1 (or the pseudogene TRBV3-2); D might be TRBD1 (5 bases). CDR1 is LGHDT and CDR2 is YNNKEL in the germline V gene (reference sequence). V lost 6 bases and J lost 1, with 16 bases in between. There are 16 residues in the CDR3. The CDR3 sequence is CASRPQGVGSGNTIYF. The CDR3 nucleotides are TGTGCCAGCAGGCCCCAAGGGGTCGGGTCTGGAAACACCATATATTTT.

V gene TRBV3-1 (or the pseudogene TRBV3-2) combines with J gene TRBJ2-5; 8 bases agree with TRBD1. V trimming: 5 bases; J trimming: 4 bases; junction bases outside the gene matches: 6. The CDR3 is 14 amino acids. Germline V gives CDR1 LGHDT, CDR2 YNNKEL (reference sequence). CDR3 DNA: TGTGCCAGCAGCTCAGGGGGCGGGTTAGAGACCCAGTACTTC. It yields the protein CASSSGGGLETQYF.

This sequence joins TRBV20-1 and TRBJ2-5; 7 nucleotides align to TRBD1. The CDR3 has 14 amino acids. CDR1 is DFQATT and CDR2 is SNEGSKA in the germline V gene (reference sequence). V lost 3 bases and J lost 2; bases outside the gene matches: 6. As DNA, the CDR3 is TGCAGTGCTAGTGGGCAGGGGGTTCAAGAGACCCAGTACTTC. It codes for CSASGQGVQETQYF.

The chain uses TRBV7-2 and TRBJ1-4; D is perhaps TRBD1 (5 bases). Per the germline V gene, CDR1 is SGHTA and CDR2 is FQGNSA. The CDR3 covers 14 residues. The V and J ends lost 3 bases and 7 bases respectively, with 12 bases between them. For the CDR3, the DNA is TGTGCCAGCAGCTTTCAGGGTGGCGGTGAAAAACTGTTTTTT. It codes for CASSFQGGGEKLFF.

CDR3 region: CASRRTGQVNTIYF. The CDR3 DNA reads TGTGCCAGCAGACGGACAGGGCAGGTAAACACCATATATTTT. V usage is TRBV4-2 and J usage is TRBJ1-3; 8 bases are shared with TRBD1. V shed 6 bases, J shed 6 bases, and the junction held 7 bases outside the gene matches. Germline V gene sequence: CDR1 LGHNA, CDR2 YNFKEQ. CDR3 length equals 14 residues.

This chain links TRBV19 with TRBJ1-2, with D perhaps matching TRBD1 (6 bases). V shed 6 bases and J shed 7 bases, with 21 bases lying between them. The germline V gene has CDR1 LNHDA and CDR2 SQIVND (reference sequence). The CDR3 length is 15 residues. The CDR3 loop is CASSQTFEGVAGYTF. The CDR3 region has the DNA TGTGCCAGTAGCCAGACCTTTGAGGGGGTGGCTGGCTACACCTTC.